Given below is one T cell receptor beta chain in context. This clonotype appeared many times. Its antigen target is currently unknown. No base-level quality is on record; no much larger clone is a single base apart. From the second PCR step on, the TCR alpha and beta chain libraries were amplified in separate reactions. CMV status of each donor was established by measuring IFNgamma production from CD4+ T cells after fresh PBMCs were stimulated overnight with CMV viral lysate. CD4 T cells were positively selected with Miltenyi beads, followed by positive selection of CD8 T cells from the CD4-negative fraction. Cells were stained for CD3, CD4, CD8, CD45RA, CD27 and a live/dead dye and were sorted on a BD Aria II into four subsets based on CD45RA and CD27. Blood was obtained from a few healthy volunteers, and the blood from each volunteer was fractionated into CD4 and CD8 T cells and subsequently into four differentiation subsets. Roughly 120 ml of peripheral blood was collected from each donor, and PBMC were isolated from the blood using Ficoll-Paque PLUS density-gradient centrifugation. After sorting, cells were lysed in RLT buffer, RNA was extracted using a Qiagen RNeasy kit, and the extracted RNA was stored at -80 degrees C.

The sample originates from a study of naive and memory T cell subsets (dated by TCRdb to 2016 to 2017). A note on the overall study: Sorted naive and memory T cell subsets from peripheral blood were analyzed in the study using a UMI-based, open-source pipeline for TCR alpha and beta sequencing. Complete agreement was observed between the functional CMV T cell responses and the IgG serology results. RNA was DNase-treated and reverse transcribed with TCR constant-region primers, mostly using SuperScript III.

The junction shows trimming of 0 bases on V and 7 bases on J, plus 9 bases between the germline ends. According to the germline V gene, CDR1 reads SGHDT and CDR2 reads YYEEEE. The CDR3 measures 13 amino acids from cysteine to phenylalanine. Here the CDR3 DNA is all that survives: 39 bases in frame from base 1. What the work shows at the level of the full study, not this receptor alone: TCR abundance followed a power law whose exponent differed between naive and memory subsets but was consistent across the three individuals. Single alpha or beta chain sequences, rather than paired alpha/beta receptors, were used to define clonotypes. No ground truth was available to validate the repertoire findings for the naive and memory subsets. RNA-based TCR counts may be affected by expression changes linked to T cell activation and differentiation. After error correction, over 85% of naive TCR sequences appeared only once, giving much steeper abundance distributions than memory subsets. Gini index rose and Shannon and inverse Simpson diversity fell from naive through CM, EM and EMRA in both CD4 and CD8 cells.

Receptors were amplified or captured by UMI-ligation and nested PCR. The beta constant-region primer was an equimolar mix of two oligonucleotides covering both TRBC1 and TRBC2. A single-stranded oligonucleotide containing the SP2 primer and a 12-nucleotide UMI was joined to the 3' end of the cDNA by T4 RNA ligase 1. The ligated cDNA went through four rounds of PCR with nested alpha and beta constant-region primers together with the SP2 primer. The ligation reaction was kept at 16 degrees C for about 19-24 hours. PCR2 was usually performed as a SYBR Green qPCR and halted at a preset threshold so that over-amplification would not occur. Agencourt AMPure XP magnetic beads were used for all purifications after the first. Libraries were quantified by Qubit and checked on a TapeStation, where a main peak was expected near 650 bp. Sequencing of the pooled libraries was done on an Illumina MiSeq using v2 2x251 paired-end kits, which typically yielded roughly 0.95-2.3 million reads per sample. Each sample library was pooled at approximately 3.7 nM, and roughly 5-8% PhiX was included to improve cluster recognition. On the authors' methods: Using tag matching that tolerated one base-pair mismatch, Decombinator assigned V and J genes to FASTQ reads that had been processed by Demultiplexor. Collapsinator used UMIs to correct both sequencing errors and frequency errors arising from PCR heterogeneity. TCRs were translated and CDR3s were extracted from the conserved cysteine to the FGXG phenylalanine by CDR3Translator, with non-productive sequences being flagged. Repertoires were subsampled to equal numbers of UMI-defined TCRs before Gini, Shannon entropy and inverse Simpson indices were calculated. Within the linear range, a power law was fitted by maximum likelihood to the distributions of clonotype abundance. Similar UMI counts, unique TCR numbers and clonal distributions were obtained with the pipeline and with MIGEC on one naive CD8 sample. The repertoires were searched for 5,500 to 8,000 CMV-associated CDR3 sequences that had been compiled from VDJdb and a published dataset. TCRdb passed the public sequencing reads through fastp at Q25 and MiXCR, retaining productive beta sequences. Every distinct CDR3 protein forms one entry, paired with its most common genes and DNA. It is TCRdb's table, rather than the study itself, that gives the V and J calls and clone size. The sample table lists tens of thousands of distinct CDR3 sequences, 7% to 8% of them with a count of one. About 1.6% of the sample is held by the ten biggest clonotypes.

The specimen sequenced was central memory CD4+ T cells from blood. The label giving this sample's cell subset or site can be read as: central memory, CD45RA- CD27+. The V gene is TRBV5-6 and the J gene is TRBJ2-3; TRBD2 is a possible D gene, resting on 5 matching bases. The TCR sequence derives from a human donor in good health. CDR3 loop: CASSLVAGHTQYF. The nucleotide sequence is given as TGTGCCAGCAGCTTGGTGGCGGGTCATACGCAGTATTTT. Supplemented by the reference TRBV5-6 and TRBJ2-3 proteins around the CDR3, the complete variable domain is DAGVTQSPTHLIKTRGQQVTLRCSPKSGHDTVSWYQQALGQGPQFIFQYYEEEERQRGNFPDRFSGHQFPNYSSELNVNALLLGDSALYLCASSLVAGHTQYFGPGTRLTVL.